This TCR beta chain was identified during a study of T cell responses to AZD1222 COVID-19 vaccine. Unmatched junction bases numbered 8, after V lost 3 bases and J lost 7 bases. Germline CDR1 reads SGHRS; CDR2 reads YFSETQ. The CDR3 totals 14 residues. Study conclusions and caveats: The study found vaccine-associated CD4 TCRs spanning spike, dominant at 160-218 and 743-854. Repertoires were sampled only after the peak T cell response.

The data were produced by immunoSEQ multiplex PCR, yet TCRdb's version contains in-frame clones alone and is incomplete. Of 110,000 to 150,000 clones listed, 92% were seen once; the top ten hold 1.5% to 2%. About this clone itself: Its target is not known.

The V and J genes are TRBV5-1 and TRBJ2-5; 8 bases line up with TRBD1. The TCR originated in an adult in good health. Sequenced here: peripheral blood, sampled on day 0 of AZD1222 vaccination. DNA for the CDR3: TGCGCCAGCAGCTGGGGCGGACAGGGAGCGACCCAGTACTTC. Amino acids: CASSWGGQGATQYF.